The clone carrying this T cell receptor beta chain has a single count. The sample belongs to a study of OX40 agonist ivuxolimab in advanced cancers. Patients had blood sampled at baseline and again on cycle 4 day 1 and cycle 7 day 1. The protocol was immunoSEQ multiplex PCR, while the TCRdb copy is restricted to in-frame clones and leaves out a portion. The repertoire consists of roughly 61,000 clones, with approximately 78% occurring once and the leading ten covering 0.7% to 0.8%. The junction had 10 bases not matched to a gene; V was cut back by 8 bases and J by 2 bases. The germline gives CDR1 ENHRY, CDR2 SYGVKD. CDR3 length equals 15 residues.

The sequence was obtained from an adult with an advanced solid tumor such as melanoma, head and neck, liver or kidney cancer. The rearrangement uses TRBV10-3 and TRBJ2-5; 8 bases map to TRBD1. Specimen: CD4+ or CD8+ T cells sorted from blood, collected in a trial of the OX40 agonist ivuxolimab. CDR3 coding DNA: TGTGCCATCGGGACAGGCCTCTCGGGACAAGAGACCCAGTACTTC. Its translation is CAIGTGLSGQETQYF.